The 10 T cell receptor beta chains given below trace back to one sample, sequenced in a study of molecular identifiers for immune sequencing clone quantification. TCRdb passed the PCR reads through MiXCR, listing each CDR3 protein once. The repertoire holds 350,000 or so distinct CDR3 sequences, with 20% to 25% as singletons. The sample taken for sequencing was naive CD8+ T cells from blood, with Jurkat cell RNA spiked in. Indicated subset: FACS-sorted CD8+CD4-CCR7+CD45RA+ naive T cells. These receptors all come from a human donor in good health. Some libraries in this study had Jurkat cell RNA spiked in.

The table lists this clonotype with many counts. The chain uses TRBV6-5 and TRBJ2-1; D is unresolved. Trimming removed 4 bases at V and 6 bases at J, with 13 bases between. The CDR3 runs 14 residues. Per germline, CDR1 MNHEY and CDR2 SVGAGI. DNA for the CDR3: TGTGCCAGCAGTTCGCTTTCTGCCGTCAATGAGCAGTTCTTC. Protein: CASSSLSAVNEQFF.

This clonotype was observed many times. Its ends do not fully match the called genes, so a read error is possible. The chain couples TRBV19 to TRBJ1-5, with D perhaps TRBD1 (5 bases). Germline values: CDR1 LNHDA, CDR2 SQIVND (reference sequence). The CDR3 length is 13 residues. DNA of the CDR3: TGTGCCAGTAGGGCGGGGGGTGGTCAGCCCCAGCGTTTT. Amino acid sequence: CASRAGGGQPQRF.

The sample holds many counts of this clonotype. The J gene is TRBJ1-2, the V gene TRBV15; TRBD1 is a possible D gene (5 bases). CDR1 LNHNV and CDR2 YYDKDF come from the germline V gene (reference sequence). With 4 bases removed from V and 4 bases from J, the gap between germline ends came to 13 bases. The CDR3 spans 14 residues. The CDR3 DNA sequence: TGTGCCACCAGCAAGTCAGGGTCCGCCTATGGCTACACCTTC. Translated: CATSKSGSAYGYTF.

This clonotype was seen many times. The chain employs TRBV15 and TRBJ2-1; TRBD1 matches 7 bases. Germline V gives CDR1 LNHNV, CDR2 YYDKDF (reference sequence). The J segment lost 5 bases and the V segment lost 8 bases, leaving 12 bases of the junction unmatched. The CDR3 spans 15 residues. The CDR3 sequence: CATAEAGGYHNEQFF. The CDR3 region has the DNA TGTGCCACCGCGGAGGCAGGGGGTTATCACAATGAGCAGTTCTTC.

This clonotype came up many times. The rearrangement uses TRBV29-1 and TRBJ2-1, with 14 bases fitting TRBD2. The length of the CDR3 is 13 residues. The J segment lost 8 bases and the V segment lost 6 bases, leaving 3 bases of the junction unmatched. Germline V CDR1 and CDR2: SQVTM, ANQGSEA. Here the CDR3 DNA reads TGCAGCGTCGGACTAGCGGGAGGTTATGAGCAGTTCTTC. It encodes CSVGLAGGYEQFF.

V gene TRBV27 combines with J gene TRBJ2-3; no clear D gene. The CDR3 loop spans 16 amino acids. With 3 bases removed from V and 5 bases from J, the gap between germline ends came to 18 bases. The germline gives CDR1 MNHEY, CDR2 SMNVEV (reference sequence). In DNA, the CDR3 is TGTGCCAGCAGTTTCTCGAAATTATTACCTGGAGATACGCAGTATTTT. The encoded protein is CASSFSKLLPGDTQYF.

There are many counts of this clonotype. This chain connects TRBV20-1 to TRBJ2-2, with D possibly TRBD1 on 6 matching bases. The CDR3 sequence is 13 residues long. Germline V gene sequence: CDR1 DFQATT, CDR2 SNEGSKA (reference sequence). Trimming left V 5 bases short and J 1 base short, with 8 bases between. The CDR3 DNA reads TGCAGTGCTTGGGACAAGAACACCGGGGAGCTGTTTTTT. This sequence encodes CSAWDKNTGELFF.

The sample holds many counts of this clonotype. Since the CDR3 does not end with the conserved phenylalanine or tryptophan, this likely comes from a read error. The chain couples TRBV7-9 to TRBJ1-1; 8 bases match TRBD1. CDR3 length equals 14 residues. Trimming took 5 bases from V and 5 from J; bases not matched to a gene: 7. Germline V gene data show CDR1 as SEHNR and CDR2 as FQNEAQ (reference sequence). CDR3 nucleotide sequence: TGTGCCAGCAGCACACAGGGGGATGGTACTGAAGCTTTCTCT. This encodes CASSTQGDGTEAFS.

Details on this clonotype: A much larger clone is a single base away; this may be a read error. The chain combines TRBV6-6 with TRBJ1-5, with D possibly TRBD1 on 5 matching bases. CDR1 is MNHNY and CDR2 is SVGAGI in the germline V gene (reference sequence). This CDR3 is 14 amino acids long. The V end lost 5 bases, the J end lost 2 bases, and 10 bases lay between the germline ends. As DNA, the CDR3 is TGTGCCAGCAGTGGGGCACTTGGCAATCAGCCCCAGCATTTT. It encodes CASSGALGNQPQHF.

This sequence joins TRBV24-1 and TRBJ2-2; D call uncertain. V gave up 8 bases and J gave up 2 bases, with 8 bases separating them. The CDR3 contains 13 residues. Per the germline V gene, CDR1 is KGHDR and CDR2 is SFDVKD. This CDR3 is CATTLSNTGELFF. In nucleotides, the CDR3 is TGTGCCACCACGCTATCTAACACCGGGGAGCTGTTTTTT.